This T cell receptor beta chain was recorded in a study of blood T cell repertoires in COVID-19. At the level of the study: Acute-phase and convalescent COVID-19 samples originated in the United States, Italy and Spain. Nucleic acid was either cDNA or gDNA, and it came from T cells, B-cell-depleted T cells, or PBMCs.

Here immunoSEQ multiplex PCR was the method, and the copy in TCRdb shows in-frame clones only, minus some. The table includes about 340,000 clones, around 87% detected once. Seattle patient enrollment occurred during active infection, with longitudinal follow-up thereafter. Trimming removed 0 bases from V and 10 bases from J; junction bases left unmatched: 4. This CDR3 has 16 residues. CDR1 and CDR2 (germline): SGHRS, YFSETQ. This sequence was found in a woman between 50 and 59 years old with COVID-19, enrolled during active disease. The chain recombines TRBV5-1 with TRBJ2-1, with 16 bases identical to TRBD2. The sequenced sample consisted of peripheral blood. CDR3 protein: CASSLAGTSGRGEQFF. The CDR3 DNA reads TGCGCCAGCAGCTTGGCAGGGACTAGCGGGAGGGGGGAGCAGTTCTTC.